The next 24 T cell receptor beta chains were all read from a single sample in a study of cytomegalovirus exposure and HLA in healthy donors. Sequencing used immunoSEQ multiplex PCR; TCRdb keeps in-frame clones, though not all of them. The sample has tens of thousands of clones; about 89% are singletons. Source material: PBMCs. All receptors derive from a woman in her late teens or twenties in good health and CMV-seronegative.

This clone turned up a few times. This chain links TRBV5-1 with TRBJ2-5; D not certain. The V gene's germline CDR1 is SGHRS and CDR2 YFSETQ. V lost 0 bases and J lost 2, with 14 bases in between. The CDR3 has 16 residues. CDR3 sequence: CASSLGTASLQETQYF. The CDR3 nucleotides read TGCGCCAGCAGCTTGGGTACAGCAAGCCTTCAAGAGACCCAGTACTTC.

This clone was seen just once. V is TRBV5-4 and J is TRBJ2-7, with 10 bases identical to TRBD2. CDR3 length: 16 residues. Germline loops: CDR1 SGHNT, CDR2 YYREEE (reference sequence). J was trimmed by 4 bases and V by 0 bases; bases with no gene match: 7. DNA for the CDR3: TGTGCCAGCAGCTTGGTACCTAGCGGGAGTCAATACGAGCAGTACTTC. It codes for CASSLVPSGSQYEQYF.

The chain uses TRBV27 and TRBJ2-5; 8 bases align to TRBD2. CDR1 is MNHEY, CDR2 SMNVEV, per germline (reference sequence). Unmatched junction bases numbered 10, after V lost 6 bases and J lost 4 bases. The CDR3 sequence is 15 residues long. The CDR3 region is CASSFSGSEGETQYF. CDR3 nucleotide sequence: TGTGCCAGCAGCTTCAGCGGGAGTGAGGGAGAGACCCAGTACTTC.

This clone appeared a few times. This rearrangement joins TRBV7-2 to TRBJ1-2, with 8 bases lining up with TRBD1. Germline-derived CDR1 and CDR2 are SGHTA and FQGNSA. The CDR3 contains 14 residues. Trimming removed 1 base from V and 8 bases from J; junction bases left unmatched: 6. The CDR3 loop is CASSLDQGAWGYTF. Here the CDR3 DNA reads TGTGCCAGCAGCTTAGATCAGGGGGCGTGGGGCTACACCTTC. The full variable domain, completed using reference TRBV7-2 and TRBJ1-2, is GAGVSQSPSNKVTEKGKDVELRCDPISGHTALYWYRQSLGQGLEFLIYFQGNSAPDKSGLPSDRFSAERTGGSVSTLTIQRTQQEDSAVYLCASSLDQGAWGYTFGSGTRLTVV.

CDR3 protein: CASSLGLDREDEQYF. As DNA, the CDR3 is TGCGCCAGCAGCTTGGGGCTGGACAGGGAGGACGAGCAGTACTTC. The chain employs TRBV5-1 and TRBJ2-7; 8 bases match TRBD1. Losses at the gene ends were 0 bases for V and 5 bases for J; bases not matched to a gene: 7. This CDR3 has 15 residues. CDR1 is SGHRS, CDR2 YFSETQ, per germline.

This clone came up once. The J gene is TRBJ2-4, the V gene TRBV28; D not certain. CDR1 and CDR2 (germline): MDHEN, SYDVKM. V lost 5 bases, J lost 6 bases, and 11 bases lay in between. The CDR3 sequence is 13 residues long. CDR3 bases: TGTGCCAGCAGTCCCTCCGGGTTAAACATTCAGTACTTC. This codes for CASSPSGLNIQYF.

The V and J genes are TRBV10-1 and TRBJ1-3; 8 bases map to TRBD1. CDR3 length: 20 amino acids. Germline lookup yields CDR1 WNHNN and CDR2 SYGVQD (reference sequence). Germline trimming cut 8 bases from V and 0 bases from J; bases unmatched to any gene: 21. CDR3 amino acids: CASPTNVRTGILCSGNTIYF. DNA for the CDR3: TGCGCCAGCCCCACCAACGTCCGGACAGGGATTTTATGCTCTGGAAACACCATATATTTT.

CDR3 in amino acids: CSARPGTHLTF. The CDR3, as DNA: TGCAGTGCTAGACCCGGGACTCATCTCACCTTC. This chain uses TRBV20-1 with TRBJ1-2; D may be TRBD1 (5 bases). Trimming removed 2 bases from V and 13 bases from J, with 14 bases in between. The germline V gene encodes CDR1 DFQATT and CDR2 SNEGSKA (reference sequence). The CDR3 extends over 11 amino acids.

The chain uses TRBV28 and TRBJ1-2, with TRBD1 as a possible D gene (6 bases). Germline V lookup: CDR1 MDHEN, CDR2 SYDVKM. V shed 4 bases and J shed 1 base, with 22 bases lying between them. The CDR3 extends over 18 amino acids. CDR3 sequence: CASSSLRDTLTFNYGYTF. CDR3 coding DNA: TGTGCCAGCAGTTCCCTCCGGGACACCCTTACCTTTAACTATGGCTACACCTTC.

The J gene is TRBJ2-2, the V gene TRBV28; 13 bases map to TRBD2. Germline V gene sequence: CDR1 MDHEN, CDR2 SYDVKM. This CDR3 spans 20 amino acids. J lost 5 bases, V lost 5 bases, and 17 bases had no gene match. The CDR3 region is CASSGYPPTSGRLQTGELFF. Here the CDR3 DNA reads TGTGCCAGCAGTGGATACCCCCCGACTAGCGGGAGGCTCCAAACCGGGGAGCTGTTTTTT. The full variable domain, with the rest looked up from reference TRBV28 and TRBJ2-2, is DVKVTQSSRYLVKRTGEKVFLECVQDMDHENMFWYRQDPGLGLRLIYFSYDVKMKEKGDIPEGYSVSREKKERFSLILESASTNQTSMYLCASSGYPPTSGRLQTGELFFGEGSRLTVL.

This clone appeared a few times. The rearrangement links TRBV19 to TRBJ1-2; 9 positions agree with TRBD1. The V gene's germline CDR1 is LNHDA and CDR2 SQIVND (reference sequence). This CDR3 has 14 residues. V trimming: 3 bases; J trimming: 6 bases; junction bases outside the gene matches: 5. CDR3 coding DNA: TGTGCCAGTAGTATCTGGACAGGGGCCCATGGCTACACCTTC. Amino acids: CASSIWTGAHGYTF.

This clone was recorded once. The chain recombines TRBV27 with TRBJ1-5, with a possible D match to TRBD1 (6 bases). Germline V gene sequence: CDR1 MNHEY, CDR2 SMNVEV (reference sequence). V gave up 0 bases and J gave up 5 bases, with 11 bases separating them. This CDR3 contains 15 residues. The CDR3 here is CASSLSGTSYQPQHF. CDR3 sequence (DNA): TGTGCCAGCAGTTTATCGGGGACATCTTATCAGCCCCAGCATTTT.

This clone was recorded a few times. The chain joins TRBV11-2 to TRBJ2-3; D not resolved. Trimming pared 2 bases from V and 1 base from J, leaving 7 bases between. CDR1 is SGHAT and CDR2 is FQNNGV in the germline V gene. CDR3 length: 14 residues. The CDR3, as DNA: TGTGCCAGCAGCTTAAGTCGGGGCACAGATACGCAGTATTTT. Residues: CASSLSRGTDTQYF.

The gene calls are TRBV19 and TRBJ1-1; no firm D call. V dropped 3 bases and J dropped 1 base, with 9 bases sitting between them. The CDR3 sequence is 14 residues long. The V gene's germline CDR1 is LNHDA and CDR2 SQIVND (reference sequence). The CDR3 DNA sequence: TGTGCCAGTAGTATTCCACACCCGAACACTGAAGCTTTCTTT. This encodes CASSIPHPNTEAFF.

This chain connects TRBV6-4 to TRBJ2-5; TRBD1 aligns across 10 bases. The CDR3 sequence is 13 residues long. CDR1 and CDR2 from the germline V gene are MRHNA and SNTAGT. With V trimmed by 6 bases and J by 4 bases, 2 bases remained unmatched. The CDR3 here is CASRDRGRETQYF. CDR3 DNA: TGTGCCAGCAGAGACAGGGGGCGAGAGACCCAGTACTTC.

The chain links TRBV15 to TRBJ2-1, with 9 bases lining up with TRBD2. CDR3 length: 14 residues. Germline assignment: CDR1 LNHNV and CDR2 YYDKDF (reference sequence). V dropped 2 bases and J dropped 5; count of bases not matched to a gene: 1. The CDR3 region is CATSRLAGHNEQFF. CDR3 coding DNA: TGTGCCACCAGCAGACTAGCGGGGCACAATGAGCAGTTCTTC.

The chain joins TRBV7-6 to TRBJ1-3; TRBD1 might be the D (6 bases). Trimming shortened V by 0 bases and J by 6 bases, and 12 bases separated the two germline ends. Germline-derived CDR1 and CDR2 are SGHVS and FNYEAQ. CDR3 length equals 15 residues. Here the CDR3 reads CASSLARAGENTIYF. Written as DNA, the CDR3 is TGTGCCAGCAGCTTAGCGCGGGCAGGGGAAAACACCATATATTTT.

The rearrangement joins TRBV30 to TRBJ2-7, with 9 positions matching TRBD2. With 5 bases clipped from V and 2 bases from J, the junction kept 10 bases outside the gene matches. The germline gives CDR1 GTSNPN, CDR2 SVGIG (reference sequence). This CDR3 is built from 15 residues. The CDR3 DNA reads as TGTGCCTGGGAGCCTGGGCTAGCGGGAACCTACGAGCAGTACTTC. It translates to CAWEPGLAGTYEQYF.

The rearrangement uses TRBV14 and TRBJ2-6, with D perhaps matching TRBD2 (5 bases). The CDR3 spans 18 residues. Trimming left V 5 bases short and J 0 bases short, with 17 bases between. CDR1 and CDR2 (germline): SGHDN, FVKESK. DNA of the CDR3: TGTGCCAGCAGCAAAGGACGGGGTCTGGACTCTGGGGCCAACGTCCTGACTTTC. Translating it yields CASSKGRGLDSGANVLTF. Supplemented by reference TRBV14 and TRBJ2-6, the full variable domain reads EAGVTQFPSHSVIEKGQTVTLRCDPISGHDNLYWYRRVMGKEIKFLLHFVKESKQDESGMPNNRFLAERTGGTYSTLKVQPAELEDSGVYFCASSKGRGLDSGANVLTFGAGSRLTVL.

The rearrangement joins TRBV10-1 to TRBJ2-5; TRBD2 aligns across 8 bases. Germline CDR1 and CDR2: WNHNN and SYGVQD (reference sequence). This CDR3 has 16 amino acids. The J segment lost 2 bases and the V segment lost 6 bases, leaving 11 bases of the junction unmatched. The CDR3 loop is CASSPGRLAGQETQYF. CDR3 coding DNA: TGCGCCAGCAGCCCCGGGAGGTTAGCGGGGCAAGAGACCCAGTACTTC.

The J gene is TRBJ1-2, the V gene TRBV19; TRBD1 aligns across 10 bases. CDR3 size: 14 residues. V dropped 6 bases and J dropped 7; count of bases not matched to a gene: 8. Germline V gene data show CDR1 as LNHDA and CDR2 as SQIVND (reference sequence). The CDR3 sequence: CASRDGQGGAGYTF. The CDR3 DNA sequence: TGTGCCAGTAGGGACGGACAGGGGGGCGCTGGCTACACCTTC.

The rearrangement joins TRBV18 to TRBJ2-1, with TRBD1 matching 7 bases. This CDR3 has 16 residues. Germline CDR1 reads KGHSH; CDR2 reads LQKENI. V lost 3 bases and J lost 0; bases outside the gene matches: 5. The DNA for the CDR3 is TGTGCCAGCTCACCGACGACAGGGAGCTCCTACAATGAGCAGTTCTTC. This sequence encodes CASSPTTGSSYNEQFF.

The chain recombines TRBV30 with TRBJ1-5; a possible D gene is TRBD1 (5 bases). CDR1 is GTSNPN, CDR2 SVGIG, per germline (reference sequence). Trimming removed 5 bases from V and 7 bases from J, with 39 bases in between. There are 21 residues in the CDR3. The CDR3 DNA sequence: TGTGCCTGGTCCAGGACTAGCGGGGGGTATTTCAGACCCCACTTTTCGCAGCCCCAGCATTTT. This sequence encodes CAWSRTSGGYFRPHFSQPQHF.

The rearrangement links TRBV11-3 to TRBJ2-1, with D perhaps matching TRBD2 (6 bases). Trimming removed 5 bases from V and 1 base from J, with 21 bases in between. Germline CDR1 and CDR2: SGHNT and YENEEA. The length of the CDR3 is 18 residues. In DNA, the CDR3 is TGTGCCAGCAGCCTAGGGCTGGCGGGGAGGACTTCCTACAATGAGCAGTTCTTC. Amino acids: CASSLGLAGRTSYNEQFF. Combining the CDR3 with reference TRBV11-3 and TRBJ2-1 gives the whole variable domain EAGVVQSPRYKIIEKKQPVAFWCNPISGHNTLYWYLQNLGQGPELLIRYENEEAVDDSQLPKDRFSAERLKGVDSTLKIQPAELGDSAVYLCASSLGLAGRTSYNEQFFGPGTRLTVL.